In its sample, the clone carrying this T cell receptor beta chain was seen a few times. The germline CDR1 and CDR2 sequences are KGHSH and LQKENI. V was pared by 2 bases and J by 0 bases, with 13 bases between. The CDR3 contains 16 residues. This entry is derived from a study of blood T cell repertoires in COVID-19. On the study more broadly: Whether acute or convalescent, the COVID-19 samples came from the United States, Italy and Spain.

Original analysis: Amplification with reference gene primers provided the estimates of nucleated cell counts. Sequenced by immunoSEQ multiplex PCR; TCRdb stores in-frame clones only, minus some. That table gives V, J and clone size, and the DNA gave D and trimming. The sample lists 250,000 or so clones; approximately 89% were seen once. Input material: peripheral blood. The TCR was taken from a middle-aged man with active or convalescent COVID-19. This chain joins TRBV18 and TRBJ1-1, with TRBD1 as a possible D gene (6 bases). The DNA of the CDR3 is TGTGCCAGCTCACCAACCGACAGGTTATTGAACACTGAAGCTTTCTTT. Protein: CASSPTDRLLNTEAFF.